One sample yielded the 14 T cell receptor beta chains listed below, sequenced in a study of cytotoxic CD8 clonotypes in ibrutinib-treated CLL. Profiled with immunoSEQ multiplex PCR; TCRdb holds only in-frame clones, not every one. Of about 150,000 clones listed, about 76% are singletons. This material consisted of PBMCs, taken after 24 months of ibrutinib treatment. These receptors originate from a human donor with chronic lymphocytic leukemia.

The gene calls are TRBV7-9 and TRBJ1-4; a weak D match, TRBD1 (5 bases). Germline V gives CDR1 SEHNR, CDR2 FQNEAQ (reference sequence). Trimming pared 3 bases from V and 0 bases from J, leaving 5 bases between. CDR3 size: 14 residues. CDR3 protein: CASSLTATNEKLFF. As DNA, the CDR3 is TGTGCCAGCAGCTTGACAGCAACTAATGAAAAACTGTTTTTT. Based on the CDR3 plus reference TRBV7-9 and TRBJ1-4, the full variable domain is DTGVSQNPRHKITKRGQNVTFRCDPISEHNRLYWYRQTLGQGPEFLTYFQNEAQLEKSRLLSDRFSAERPKGSFSTLEIQRTEQGDSAMYLCASSLTATNEKLFFGSGTQLSVL.

The rearrangement links TRBV10-3 to TRBJ2-7, with D possibly called TRBD1 or TRBD2 (6 bases each). Trimming took 8 bases from V and 9 from J, leaving 20 bases between them. CDR3 length equals 13 residues. Germline CDR1 reads ENHRY; CDR2 reads SYGVKD. The CDR3 reads CAIEAEEGGWQYF. The CDR3, as DNA: TGTGCCATCGAGGCCGAAGAAGGGGGGTGGCAGTACTTC.

This clone was seen a single time. CDR3 amino acids: CASSSSGQGADTQYF. CDR3 bases: TGTGCCAGCTCATCCTCGGGACAGGGGGCAGATACGCAGTATTTT. The chain has TRBV18 and TRBJ2-3; TRBD1 matches at 11 bases. The CDR3 consists of 15 residues. The junction had 5 bases not matched to a gene; V was cut back by 5 bases and J by 4 bases. CDR1 is KGHSH and CDR2 is LQKENI in the germline V gene.

In its sample, this clone was seen a few times. An end of the junction does not agree with germline; a read error may underlie this. J is TRBJ1-5 and V is TRBV7-6; no definite D call. This CDR3 region has 14 residues. Germline V lookup: CDR1 SGHVS, CDR2 FNYEAQ. The chain's CDR3 is CASSLAGSTQPQHF. In DNA, the CDR3 is TGTGCCAGCAGCTTAGCGGGCAGCACTCAGCCCCAGCATTTT.

This clone was picked up one time. J is TRBJ1-5 and V is TRBV29-1, with 9 positions matching TRBD1. This CDR3 spans 13 amino acids. Losses at the gene ends were 7 bases for V and 7 bases for J; bases not matched to a gene: 8. Germline-derived CDR1 and CDR2 are SQVTM and ANQGSEA. CDR3: CSGSTGGGQPQHF. The CDR3 region has the DNA TGCAGCGGATCAACAGGGGGCGGGCAGCCCCAGCATTTT.

The chain recombines TRBV2 with TRBJ2-3; tentative D call: TRBD1 (7 bases). The CDR3 contains 14 residues. Germline CDR1 SNHLY, CDR2 FYNNEI. Trimming cost V 8 bases and J 2 bases, with 14 bases left between them. CDR3: CASGGTDLTDTQYF. As DNA, the CDR3 is TGTGCCAGCGGAGGGACAGACCTCACAGATACGCAGTATTTT.

This chain links TRBV30 with TRBJ1-5; no definite D call. The CDR3 is 13 amino acids. Germline V gives CDR1 GTSNPN, CDR2 SVGIG (reference sequence). Deletions cut 1 base from V and 4 bases from J, with 8 bases between. CDR3 nucleotides: TGTGCCTGGAGTGAGAGTAGGAATCAGCCCCAGCATTTT. Amino acids: CAWSESRNQPQHF.

The V and J genes are TRBV27 and TRBJ2-6, with 7 nucleotides matching TRBD1. V lost 6 bases, J lost 2 bases, and 4 bases stayed unmatched. Germline CDR1 reads MNHEY; CDR2 reads SMNVEV (reference sequence). CDR3 length: 15 residues. CDR3 DNA: TGTGCCAGCAGAAAGACAGGGACTGGGGCCAACGTCCTGACTTTC. Encoded protein: CASRKTGTGANVLTF.

The chain combines TRBV18 with TRBJ2-3, with TRBD2 matching 10 bases. Germline assignment: CDR1 KGHSH and CDR2 LQKENI. The CDR3 is 16 residues long. Trimming took 3 bases from V and 2 from J; bases not matched to a gene: 5. The DNA for the CDR3 is TGTGCCAGCTCACCTAGCGGGAGGCACCCCACAGATACGCAGTATTTT. It yields the protein CASSPSGRHPTDTQYF. The entire variable domain, with the rest obtained from reference TRBV18 and TRBJ2-3, is as follows: NAGVMQNPRHLVRRRGQEARLRCSPMKGHSHVYWYRQLPEEGLKFMVYLQKENIIDESGMPKERFSAEFPKEGPSILRIQQVVRGDSAAYFCASSPSGRHPTDTQYFGPGTRLTVL.

CDR3 nucleotides: TGTGCCAGCAGCGTAGGGGCCCCCGGCCTCGGTGAGCAGTTCTTC. Amino acid sequence: CASSVGAPGLGEQFF. This chain uses TRBV9 with TRBJ2-1; unclear D gene. This CDR3 region has 15 residues. V lost 0 bases, J lost 9 bases, and 16 bases lay in between. Germline assignment: CDR1 SGDLS and CDR2 YYNGEE.

The chain carries TRBV9 and TRBJ1-2; 9 bases align to TRBD1. In germline, CDR1 is SGDLS, CDR2 YYNGEE. The CDR3 loop spans 15 amino acids. The trim removed 4 bases at V and 4 bases at J, leaving 8 bases unmatched. The CDR3 DNA follows: TGTGCCAGCAGCCCAGGACAGGGGCTAGGCTATGGCTACACCTTC. Translated: CASSPGQGLGYGYTF.

This clone was detected only once. This sequence joins TRBV7-2 and TRBJ1-1; 7 bases are shared with TRBD1. Unmatched junction bases numbered 10, after V lost 5 bases and J lost 10 bases. The CDR3 contains 13 residues. The germline V gene has CDR1 SGHTA and CDR2 FQGNSA. The CDR3 loop is CASSPGGGPVAFF. In DNA form, the CDR3 reads TGTGCCAGCAGCCCAGGGGGGGGCCCCGTAGCTTTCTTT.

V usage is TRBV27 and J usage is TRBJ2-1; 7 bases agree with TRBD2. Germline V gene data show CDR1 as MNHEY and CDR2 as SMNVEV (reference sequence). With V trimmed by 6 bases and J by 3 bases, 8 bases remained unmatched. This CDR3 has 15 residues. CDR3 nucleotide sequence: TGTGCCAGCAGCGTCCTTGGCGGGAGCTACAATGAGCAGTTCTTC. This encodes CASSVLGGSYNEQFF.

The chain is built from TRBV5-6 and TRBJ2-7; TRBD1 aligns across 9 bases. CDR3 length: 16 amino acids. CDR1 is SGHDT, CDR2 YYEEEE, per germline. V was clipped by 4 bases and J by 3 bases; unmatched bases: 11. CDR3 nucleotides: TGTGCCAGCAGCCGTACCCCCACAGGGGGCCTCTACGAGCAGTACTTC. Its translation: CASSRTPTGGLYEQYF.